This TCR beta chain was identified in a study of identical twins. This clonotype was counted a few times. One entry per CDR3 protein results from TCRdb running MiXCR on the 5' RACE reads. This sample carries hundreds of thousands of distinct CDR3 sequences, roughly 6% of them seen once, and the ten largest clones take around 1.7%. There are 15 residues in the CDR3. V dropped 2 bases and J dropped 2 bases, with 11 bases sitting between them. The germline V gene encodes CDR1 MNHEY and CDR2 SVGAGI. The chain couples TRBV6-5 to TRBJ2-3; D is unclear. Sequencing was performed on naive T cells sorted from blood. This receptor was identified in a man between 18 and 35 years old in good health. The CDR3 DNA reads TGTGCCAGCAGTTACACGACCGGATACACAGATACGCAGTATTTT. It encodes CASSYTTGYTDTQYF.